This is a list of T cell receptor beta chains from one sample in a study of blood T cell repertoires in COVID-19. The protocol was immunoSEQ multiplex PCR, while the TCRdb copy is restricted to in-frame clones and leaves out a portion. The repertoire holds roughly 23,000 clones, 94% seen once, with 3.5% to 4.5% in the top ten. The sequenced sample consisted of peripheral blood. The receptors come from a woman aged 50 to 65 with active COVID-19. CDR3s include the opening cysteine and the closing phenylalanine or tryptophan. The D gene is left open where the match is weak. Clone size is shown for a subset of rows, as once, few, many or a class of expanded clone.

d_call j_call v_call clone_size cdr3_nt cdr3_aa
TRBD2 TRBJ2-2 TRBV2 - TGTGCCAGCAGTGAGCGGGAGGCCACGGGGACCGGGGAGCTGTTTTTT CASSEREATGTGELFF
- TRBJ1-1 TRBV6-5 - TGTGCCAGCAATCAGGGCTTGACTGAAGCTTTCTTT CASNQGLTEAFF
TRBD2 TRBJ2-3 TRBV6-5 - TGTGCCAGCAGGGTCTGGCGGGAGAGCACAGATACGCAGTATTTT CASRVWRESTDTQYF
- TRBJ1-1 TRBV18 - TGTGCCAGCTCACCTCAGGGAGGGACTGAAGCTTTCTTT CASSPQGGTEAFF
TRBD1 TRBJ2-3 TRBV29-1 - TGCAGCGGCCAGACAGGGTATAGCACAGATACGCAGTATTTT CSGQTGYSTDTQYF
- TRBJ2-5 TRBV5-1 - TGCGCCAGCAGCTTGGGACAGGCGAAAGAGACCCAGTACTTC CASSLGQAKETQYF
TRBD1 TRBJ2-3 TRBV5-1 - TGCGCCAGCAGCTTGAATTCGATAACGGGACAGGGGACAGATACGCAGTATTTT CASSLNSITGQGTDTQYF
- TRBJ2-5 TRBV5-4 - TGTGCCAGCACCAAGAGTAGCGGTGGTGGAGAGACCCAGTACTTC CASTKSSGGGETQYF
- TRBJ1-1 TRBV5-8 - TGTGCCAGCAGCTTGGGGCAGGGCGTCACTGAAGCTTTCTTT CASSLGQGVTEAFF
TRBD2 TRBJ2-1 TRBV2 - TGTGCCAGCAAAAGCGGGAGGGCCTCCTACAATGAGCAGTTCTTC CASKSGRASYNEQFF
TRBD2 TRBJ2-2 TRBV25-1 - TGTGCCAGCAGTGGCCCGATTGTGCGGGGGGCCGGGGAGCTGTTTTTT CASSGPIVRGAGELFF
TRBD2 TRBJ2-5 TRBV7-9 - TGTGCCAGCAGCCAAGTAGCGGGAGGCGAGACCCAGTACTTC CASSQVAGGETQYF
- TRBJ1-3 TRBV5-4 - TGTGCCAGCAGTCCAACAGGCTCTGGAAACACCATATATTTT CASSPTGSGNTIYF
TRBD1 TRBJ2-1 TRBV6-5 - TGTGCCAGCTTAGGGACAGGGCTACTAAATGAGCAGTTCTTC CASLGTGLLNEQFF
- TRBJ2-1 TRBV11-2 - TGTGCCAGCAGCTTAGATGAGGGAAGCTCCTACAATGAGCAGTTCTTC CASSLDEGSSYNEQFF
TRBD2 TRBJ2-1 TRBV6-6 medium-sized TGTGCCAGCAGTCCGACTAGCGGGAGATTCTACAATGAGCAGTTCTTC CASSPTSGRFYNEQFF
- TRBJ2-5 TRBV5-1 - TGCGCCAGCAGCCCGGGGAGCGTCGGAAAGACCCAGTACTTC CASSPGSVGKTQYF
TRBD2 TRBJ2-5 TRBV3-1/TRBV3-2 - TGTGCCAGCAGCCAGGCGACTAGCGGGGGGGCCTGGGGGGAGACCCAGTACTTC CASSQATSGGAWGETQYF
- TRBJ2-5 TRBV23-1 - TGCGCCAGCAGTCCCCAAACAGGGACCTATGAGACCCAGTACTTC CASSPQTGTYETQYF
- TRBJ1-1 TRBV4-1 few TGCGCCAGCAGCCAAGGCGGGGGGGCTTACACTGAAGCTTTCTTT CASSQGGGAYTEAFF
- TRBJ1-4 TRBV10-3 - TGTGCCATCAGTGAGTCTCGCGGGAGTGAAAAACTGTTTTTT CAISESRGSEKLFF
- TRBJ1-6 TRBV7-3 - TGTGCCAGCAGCTTAGGGACACAGAATTCACCCCTCCACTTT CASSLGTQNSPLHF
TRBD2 TRBJ2-1 TRBV28 - TGTGCCAGCAGTTTTGGGACTAGCGGATACAATGAGCAGTTCTTC CASSFGTSGYNEQFF
- TRBJ2-7 TRBV6-2/TRBV6-3 - TGTGCCAGCAGTTACGTGGGGGCCGGGCAGTACTTC CASSYVGAGQYF
TRBD1 TRBJ2-7 TRBV19 - TGTGCCAGTAGTATCTACAGGGGACCCGTATACGAGCAGTACTTC CASSIYRGPVYEQYF
- TRBJ1-1 TRBV27 once TGTGCCAGCGGGGGGGCTAGTAGGACTGAAGCTTTCTTT CASGGASRTEAFF
TRBD1 TRBJ1-2 TRBV28 - TGTGCCAGCAGTTTATTTGCGGACAGGGGAGATGGCTACACCTTC CASSLFADRGDGYTF
TRBD1 TRBJ1-5 TRBV19 - TGTGCCAGTAGTATAAAAACGCACAGGGGTTACAATCAGCCCCAGCATTTT CASSIKTHRGYNQPQHF
- TRBJ1-1 TRBV3-1/TRBV3-2 once TGTGCCAGCAGCCAGGCAGTCATAAACACTGAAGCTTTCTTT CASSQAVINTEAFF
- TRBJ2-1 TRBV6-1 - TGTGCCAGCAGTGATACCTCACTAGCCTCGGGGTTCGATGAGCAGTTCTTC CASSDTSLASGFDEQFF
TRBD2 TRBJ2-1 TRBV5-1 - TGCGCCAGCAGCTCCGGGACTAGCGGGGACTACCTCTACAATGAGCAGTTCTTC CASSSGTSGDYLYNEQFF
- TRBJ2-3 TRBV5-1 - TGCGCCAGCGCAGGATCTAGCACAGATACGCAGTATTTT CASAGSSTDTQYF
TRBD1 TRBJ1-4 TRBV6-6 - TGTGCCAGCACCCTAAGACAGGGAAATGAAAAACTGTTTTTT CASTLRQGNEKLFF
TRBD1 TRBJ2-3 TRBV28 - TGTGCCAGCATCATACAGGGGGCGGCGGGTACGCAGTATTTT CASIIQGAAGTQYF
- TRBJ2-2 TRBV6-5 - TGTGCCAGCAGTCCTCGGTTCGGGGAGCTGTTTTTT CASSPRFGELFF
TRBD2 TRBJ2-5 TRBV5-1 - TGCGCCAGCAGCGACATTTCGGGGGGTAGAGAGACCCAGTACTTC CASSDISGGRETQYF
- TRBJ1-1 TRBV21-1 - TGTGCCAGCAGCAGAGGGGGGGCCCACTTTAACACTGAAGCTTTCTTT CASSRGGAHFNTEAFF
- TRBJ2-3 TRBV6-5 - TGTGCCAGCGGAGGGTCAGCGGGCACAGATACGCAGTATTTT CASGGSAGTDTQYF
TRBD1 TRBJ1-2 TRBV7-8 - TGTGCCAGCAGCTTAGCCGGACAGGGGAGCTATGGCTACACCTTC CASSLAGQGSYGYTF
TRBD1 TRBJ2-2 TRBV2 - TGTGCCAGCAGTGGACAGGGGAGAGGCGGGGAGCTGTTTTTT CASSGQGRGGELFF
- TRBJ2-2 TRBV3-1/TRBV3-2 - TGTGTCGTACAGGCGAACACCGGGGAGCTGTTTTTT CVVQANTGELFF
- TRBJ2-1 TRBV3-1/TRBV3-2 - TGTGCCAGCAGCCAAGTACAAAACAATGAGCAGTTCTTC CASSQVQNNEQFF
- TRBJ2-7 TRBV2 - TGTGCCAGCAGGGGCCAGCCCGGGGGGCCCTACGAGCAGTACTTC CASRGQPGGPYEQYF
- TRBJ2-1 TRBV7-8 once TGTGCCAGCAGCTTAGCTCGGGACTCCTCAAAGCAGTTCTTC CASSLARDSSKQFF
- TRBJ1-6 TRBV9 once TGTGCCAGCGGACCAGACAGCAATTCACCCCTCCACTTT CASGPDSNSPLHF
- TRBJ2-7 TRBV28 - TGTGCCAGCAGTTCCCCGTCCTACGAGCAGTACTTC CASSSPSYEQYF
- TRBJ1-2 TRBV5-1 - TGCGCCAGCAGCTTGGGTCAAAACTATGGCTACACCTTC CASSLGQNYGYTF
- TRBJ1-5 TRBV12-2 medium-sized TGTGCAAGTCGCTTAGTACCCCGCAGGGGAGGCAATCAGCCCCAGCATTTT CASRLVPRRGGNQPQHF
- TRBJ1-6 TRBV3-1/TRBV3-2 - TGTGCCAGCAGCCAAGCACAGACCATCCTCCACTTT CASSQAQTILHF
- TRBJ1-1 TRBV7-9 - TGTGCCAGCAGCTTCGCAGGGGTGGACACTGAAGCTTTCTTT CASSFAGVDTEAFF
- TRBJ2-3 TRBV19 once TGTGCCAGTAGTATAGATCTCTCAGATACGCAGTATTTT CASSIDLSDTQYF
TRBD1 TRBJ2-3 TRBV6-5 - TGTGCCAGTAGAGGACAGGCAAACATAGATACGCAGTATTTT CASRGQANIDTQYF
- TRBJ1-5 TRBV6-1 - TGTGCCAGCAGTGGGCTTTTATCGTATGATAGCAATCAGCCCCAGCATTTT CASSGLLSYDSNQPQHF